The subject of this entry is one T cell receptor (beta chain). The entry originates in a study of blood T cell repertoires in COVID-19. The V segment lost 5 bases and the J segment 7 bases; nucleotides outside the gene matches: 19. The CDR3 extends over 18 amino acids. In germline, CDR1 is MNHEY, CDR2 SVGEGT. In the original workflow: Counts of nucleated cells, estimated from reference gene primer amplification, were obtained. Profiled with immunoSEQ multiplex PCR; TCRdb holds only in-frame clones, not every one. V, J and clone size derive from that table, while D and trimming were established from the DNA sequence. The sample records tens of thousands of clones, about 86% being singletons.

The receptor was derived from an older man with active COVID-19. The gene calls are TRBV6-2 or TRBV6-3 and TRBJ2-1; TRBD2 aligns across 8 bases. Sample: peripheral blood. The CDR3 nucleotides are TGTGCCAGCAGTAGGGAGCTAGCGGGCCGAGCGATTGAGAATGAGCAGTTCTTC. It translates to CASSRELAGRAIENEQFF.